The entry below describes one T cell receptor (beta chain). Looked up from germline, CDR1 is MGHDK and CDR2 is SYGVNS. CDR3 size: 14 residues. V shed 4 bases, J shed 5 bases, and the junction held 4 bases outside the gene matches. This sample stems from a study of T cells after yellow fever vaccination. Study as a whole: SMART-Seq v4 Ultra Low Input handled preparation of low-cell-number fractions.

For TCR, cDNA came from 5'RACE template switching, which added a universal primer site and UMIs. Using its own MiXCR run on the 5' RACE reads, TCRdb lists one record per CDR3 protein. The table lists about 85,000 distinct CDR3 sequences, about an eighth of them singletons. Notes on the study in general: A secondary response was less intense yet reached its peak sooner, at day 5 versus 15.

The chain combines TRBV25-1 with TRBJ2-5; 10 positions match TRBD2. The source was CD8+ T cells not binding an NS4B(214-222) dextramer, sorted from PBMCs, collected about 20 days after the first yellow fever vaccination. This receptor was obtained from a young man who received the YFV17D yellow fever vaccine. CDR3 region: CASSVTSGAETQYF. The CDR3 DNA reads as TGTGCCAGCAGTGTCACTAGCGGGGCGGAGACCCAGTACTTC.